Below are 27 T cell receptor beta chains sequenced from a single sample in a study of T cell responses to AZD1222 COVID-19 vaccine. The data were produced by immunoSEQ multiplex PCR, yet TCRdb's version contains in-frame clones alone and is incomplete. The sample includes 140,000 or so clones, approximately 88% of them seen just once. The starting material was peripheral blood, obtained 28 days after the second dose of the MenACWY control vaccine. These receptor sequences come from an adult who received the MenACWY meningococcal vaccine as a control.

The CDR3 bases are TGTGCCAGCAGCCCGGGACAGAAAAACAATGAGCAGTTCTTC. Amino acids: CASSPGQKNNEQFF. The J gene is TRBJ2-1, the V gene TRBV7-3, with TRBD1 identical over 7 bases. Trimming at V came to 5 bases and at J to 5 bases, leaving 6 bases not matched to a gene. In germline, CDR1 is SGHTA, CDR2 FQGTGA. The CDR3 spans 14 residues. Looking up the rest from reference TRBV7-3 and TRBJ2-1 gives the full variable domain: GAGVSQTPSNKVTEKGKYVELRCDPISGHTALYWYRQSLGQGPEFLIYFQGTGAADDSGLPNDRFFAVRPEGSVSTLKIQRTERGDSAVYLCASSPGQKNNEQFFGPGTRLTVL.

The rearrangement uses TRBV5-1 and TRBJ1-1, with TRBD1 as a possible D gene (5 bases). V gave up 5 bases and J gave up 6 bases, with 14 bases separating them. CDR1 SGHRS and CDR2 YFSETQ come from the germline V gene. The CDR3 consists of 13 residues. The CDR3 DNA is TGCGCCAGCAGTAACCAGGGTAGCGCTGAAGCTTTCTTT. This codes for CASSNQGSAEAFF.

This clone has just a few counts. The chain uses TRBV19 and TRBJ1-2; perhaps TRBD1 as D (5 bases). Trimming removed 7 bases from V and 8 bases from J, with 17 bases in between. Germline CDR1 LNHDA, CDR2 SQIVND (reference sequence). The CDR3 contains 13 residues. Written as DNA, the CDR3 is TGTGCCAGTACCTACCCCGCAGACAGCGGCTACACCTTC. As protein: CASTYPADSGYTF.

In this sample, this clone turned up once. The chain uses TRBV7-9 and TRBJ1-4; perhaps TRBD1 as D (5 bases). This CDR3 comprises 14 residues. V dropped 1 base and J dropped 5 bases, with 8 bases sitting between them. CDR1 is SEHNR and CDR2 is FQNEAQ in the germline V gene (reference sequence). CDR3 region: CASSLDRRNEKLFF. For the CDR3, the DNA is TGTGCCAGCAGCTTAGACAGGAGAAATGAAAAACTGTTTTTT.

J is TRBJ2-2 and V is TRBV11-2, with 13 bases matching TRBD2. Germline V CDR1 and CDR2: SGHAT, FQNNGV. The CDR3 spans 17 residues. The trim removed 5 bases at V and 2 bases at J, leaving 5 bases unmatched. The DNA of the CDR3 is TGTGCCAGCAGCGCGGGACTAGCGGGGATCAACACCGGGGAGCTGTTTTTT. Residues: CASSAGLAGINTGELFF.

The J gene is TRBJ1-2, the V gene TRBV7-2; TRBD1 aligns across 10 bases. V lost 7 bases and J lost 7; bases outside the gene matches: 9. Looked up from germline, CDR1 is SGHTA and CDR2 is FQGNSA. The CDR3 has 14 amino acids. This chain's CDR3 is CASTGDRGFGGYTF. In DNA, the CDR3 is TGTGCCAGCACCGGGGACAGGGGATTTGGTGGCTACACCTTC.

This sequence joins TRBV9 and TRBJ1-3; D is ambiguous. Trimming shortened V by 0 bases and J by 0 bases, and 7 bases separated the two germline ends. CDR1 SGDLS and CDR2 YYNGEE come from the germline V gene. There are 15 residues in the CDR3. The CDR3 reads CASSVEAYSGNTIYF. The CDR3 nucleotides are TGTGCCAGCAGCGTAGAAGCCTACTCTGGAAACACCATATATTTT. Variable domain in full (rest from reference TRBV9 and TRBJ1-3): DSGVTQTPKHLITATGQRVTLRCSPRSGDLSVYWYQQSLDQGLQFLIQYYNGEERAKGNILERFSAQQFPDLHSELNLSSLELGDSALYFCASSVEAYSGNTIYFGEGSWLTVV.

DNA of the CDR3: TGCAGCGTGGACAGGGATGGCTACACCTTC. Its translation is CSVDRDGYTF. The genes are TRBV29-1 and TRBJ1-2; 8 bases map to TRBD1. The CDR3 runs to 10 residues. With V trimmed by 6 bases and J by 6 bases, 0 bases remained unmatched. Per germline, CDR1 SQVTM and CDR2 ANQGSEA.

The rearrangement uses TRBV19 and TRBJ2-7; the D gene is possibly TRBD1 (6 bases). Per germline, CDR1 LNHDA and CDR2 SQIVND (reference sequence). Trimming removed 6 bases from V and 0 bases from J, with 18 bases in between. The CDR3 sequence is 16 residues long. CDR3 amino acids: CASRGRGRSSSYEQYF. Written as DNA, the CDR3 is TGTGCCAGTAGAGGCAGGGGCAGAAGCAGCTCCTACGAGCAGTACTTC.

This clone appeared a single time. The chain recombines TRBV5-5 with TRBJ1-4; the D gene is possibly TRBD1 (6 bases). The CDR3 has 18 residues. V was shortened by 1 base and J by 3 bases, with 19 bases between the two germline ends. Germline V CDR1 and CDR2: SGHKS, YYEKEE (reference sequence). The CDR3 protein is CASSLRLGTAGANEKLFF. Written as DNA, the CDR3 is TGTGCCAGCAGCTTGAGGCTCGGGACGGCAGGGGCTAATGAAAAACTGTTTTTT. Using reference TRBV5-5 and TRBJ1-4 for the parts outside the CDR3, the full variable domain is DAGVTQSPTHLIKTRGQQVTLRCSPISGHKSVSWYQQVLGQGPQFIFQYYEKEERGRGNFPDRFSARQFPNYSSELNVNALLLGDSALYLCASSLRLGTAGANEKLFFGSGTQLSVL.

This rearrangement joins TRBV2 to TRBJ2-7; D not certain. The CDR3 has 12 residues. Germline CDR1 reads SNHLY; CDR2 reads FYNNEI. V was clipped by 4 bases and J by 3 bases, with 7 bases between them. CDR3 loop: CASSVSYYEQYF. For the CDR3, the DNA is TGTGCCAGCAGTGTGTCCTACTACGAGCAGTACTTC.

The V and J genes are TRBV19 and TRBJ1-2; perhaps TRBD1 as D (5 bases). V was clipped by 4 bases and J by 7 bases, with 16 bases between them. The CDR3 extends over 14 amino acids. Germline assignment: CDR1 LNHDA and CDR2 SQIVND (reference sequence). DNA of the CDR3: TGTGCCAGTAGTACCAAACAGGCGAGAGTTGGCTACACCTTC. This sequence encodes CASSTKQARVGYTF.

This chain uses TRBV7-9 with TRBJ2-7, with 9 bases that match TRBD2. Germline V CDR1 and CDR2: SEHNR, FQNEAQ (reference sequence). V was clipped by 5 bases and J by 4 bases; unmatched bases: 12. The CDR3 is 16 amino acids. CDR3 sequence reads: CASSPRGGTPEYEQYF. The DNA of the CDR3 is TGTGCCAGCAGCCCGCGGGGGGGGACACCTGAATACGAGCAGTACTTC.

The chain is built from TRBV29-1 and TRBJ1-4, with a tentative D call TRBD1 (6 bases). Trimming shortened V by 6 bases and J by 6 bases, and 8 bases separated the two germline ends. The CDR3 extends over 11 amino acids. Germline V gene sequence: CDR1 SQVTM, CDR2 ANQGSEA. The CDR3 here is CSVWTDEKLFF. CDR3 DNA sequence: TGCAGCGTGTGGACAGATGAAAAACTGTTTTTT.

This rearrangement joins TRBV5-1 to TRBJ2-7; possibly TRBD1 for D (6 bases). CDR1 and CDR2 from the germline V gene are SGHRS and YFSETQ. Trimming took off 3 bases at V and 6 bases at J, with 19 bases between the two ends. CDR3 length equals 15 residues. DNA of the CDR3: TGCGCCAGCAGCTCGTCCGGGACATCCTTTCCCGAGCAGTACTTC. Protein product: CASSSSGTSFPEQYF.

A note on this clone: Germline is not matched at one junction end, which may reflect a read error. V is TRBV11-2 and J is TRBJ2-7, with D possibly being TRBD1 (7 bases). The CDR3 has 12 amino acids. The germline CDR1 and CDR2 sequences are SGHAT and FQNNGV. The CDR3 DNA reads TGTGCCAGCAGCTTAGAAGGAGGGGGCCCTCTCTTT. It specifies CASSLEGGGPLF.

V gene TRBV6-5 combines with J gene TRBJ1-2, with 9 nucleotides matching TRBD1. Per germline, CDR1 MNHEY and CDR2 SVGAGI. V lost 6 bases and J lost 6; bases outside the gene matches: 2. CDR3 length: 12 residues. This CDR3 is CASRGQGDGYTF. The CDR3 DNA is TGTGCCAGCAGGGGACAGGGCGATGGCTACACCTTC.

V is TRBV4-2 and J is TRBJ2-3; no clear D. The germline CDR1 and CDR2 sequences are LGHNA and YNFKEQ. V gave up 0 bases and J gave up 0 bases, with 10 bases separating them. The CDR3 is made up of 16 amino acids. Written as DNA, the CDR3 is TGTGCCAGCAGCCAAGAAGGATGGAGTAGCACAGATACGCAGTATTTT. It encodes CASSQEGWSSTDTQYF.

The J gene is TRBJ2-5, the V gene TRBV7-9, with D unresolved. V was shortened by 0 bases and J by 5 bases, with 13 bases between the two germline ends. The CDR3 is 15 residues long. Germline V gives CDR1 SEHNR, CDR2 FQNEAQ (reference sequence). CDR3 bases: TGTGCCAGCAGCTTAGCCCTGACCGCCTCGGAGACCCAGTACTTC. Amino acid sequence: CASSLALTASETQYF.

This chain links TRBV6-2 or TRBV6-3 with TRBJ1-1; D remains unclear. Per germline, CDR1 MNHEY and CDR2 SVGEGT. The CDR3 runs to 13 residues. V was pared by 2 bases and J by 3 bases, with 7 bases between. The CDR3 region has the DNA TGTGCCAGCAGTTACGGCGCCGACACTGAAGCTTTCTTT. Amino acids: CASSYGADTEAFF.

V and J are TRBV6-2 or TRBV6-3 and TRBJ1-5; 8 bases fit TRBD1. Germline assignment: CDR1 MNHEY and CDR2 SVGEGT. The CDR3 extends over 18 amino acids. With 2 bases clipped from V and 0 bases from J, the junction kept 9 bases outside the gene matches. CDR3 bases: TGTGCCAGCAGTTACAGGGACAGGTTAGTGTATAGCAATCAGCCCCAGCATTTT. Its translation is CASSYRDRLVYSNQPQHF.

J is TRBJ2-1 and V is TRBV10-3; 8 positions match TRBD1. The V gene's germline CDR1 is ENHRY and CDR2 SYGVKD. V shed 8 bases, J shed 4 bases, and the junction held 10 bases outside the gene matches. CDR3 length: 15 amino acids. CDR3 residues: CAIQKGQAQYNEQFF. DNA for the CDR3: TGTGCCATCCAGAAGGGACAGGCCCAGTACAATGAGCAGTTCTTC.

J is TRBJ2-7 and V is TRBV7-8; TRBD1 matches at 10 bases. CDR3 length: 16 residues. CDR1 and CDR2 from the germline V gene are SGHVS and FQNEAQ. The V and J ends lost 4 bases and 3 bases, in that order; junction bases with no gene match: 9. Written as DNA, the CDR3 is TGTGCCAGCAGCTCCCATGCGGGGACAGGGGTCTACGAGCAGTACTTC. As protein: CASSSHAGTGVYEQYF.

The CDR3 bases are TGTGCCAGCAGCACCCGACTAGCGGCACAAGAGACCCAGTACTTC. Translating it yields CASSTRLAAQETQYF. The gene calls are TRBV7-2 and TRBJ2-5; 9 positions agree with TRBD2. Germline loops: CDR1 SGHTA, CDR2 FQGNSA. The CDR3 has 15 residues. V was pared by 5 bases and J by 2 bases, with 6 bases of the junction left unmatched.

This chain uses TRBV5-1 with TRBJ1-2, with a weak D call TRBD1 (6 bases). This CDR3 contains 13 residues. Germline CDR1 is SGHRS and CDR2 is YFSETQ. V was shortened by 5 bases and J by 3 bases, with 11 bases between the two germline ends. The CDR3 region is CASSSGTYYGYTF. CDR3 nucleotide sequence: TGCGCCAGCAGTTCCGGGACATACTATGGCTACACCTTC.

V and J are TRBV3-1 (or the pseudogene TRBV3-2) and TRBJ2-6; D perhaps matches TRBD2 (5 bases). V lost 4 bases to trimming and J lost 4 bases, with 8 bases between them. Per the germline V gene, CDR1 is LGHDT and CDR2 is YNNKEL (reference sequence). The CDR3 extends over 14 amino acids. The CDR3 region is CASSPGGGANVLTF. CDR3 DNA sequence: TGTGCCAGCAGCCCAGGAGGAGGGGCCAACGTCCTGACTTTC.

This chain links TRBV6-1 with TRBJ2-3; TRBD1 matches 7 bases. The CDR3 covers 16 residues. Trimming took 3 bases from V and 4 from J; bases not matched to a gene: 10. Germline CDR1 is MNHNS and CDR2 is SASEGT. The CDR3 reads CASSDVTLGGADTQYF. CDR3 DNA: TGTGCCAGCAGTGATGTAACCTTAGGGGGCGCAGATACGCAGTATTTT.